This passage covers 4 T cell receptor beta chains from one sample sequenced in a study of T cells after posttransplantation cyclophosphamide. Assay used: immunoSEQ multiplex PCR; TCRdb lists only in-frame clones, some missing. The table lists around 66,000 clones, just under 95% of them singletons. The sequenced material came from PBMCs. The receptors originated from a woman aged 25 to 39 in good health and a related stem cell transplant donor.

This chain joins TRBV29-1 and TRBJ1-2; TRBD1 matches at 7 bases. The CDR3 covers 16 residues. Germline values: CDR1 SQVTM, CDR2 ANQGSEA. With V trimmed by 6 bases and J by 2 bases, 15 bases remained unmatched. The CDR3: CSVRSSGTARNYGYTF. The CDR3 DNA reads TGCAGCGTCCGCTCCTCCGGGACAGCTCGAAACTATGGCTACACCTTC.

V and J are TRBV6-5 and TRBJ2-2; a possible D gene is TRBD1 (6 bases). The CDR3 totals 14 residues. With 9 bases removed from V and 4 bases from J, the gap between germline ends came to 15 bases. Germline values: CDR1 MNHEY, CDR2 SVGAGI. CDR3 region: CASVRGTGTGELFF. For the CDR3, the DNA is TGTGCCAGTGTTAGGGGGACCGGCACCGGGGAGCTGTTTTTT.

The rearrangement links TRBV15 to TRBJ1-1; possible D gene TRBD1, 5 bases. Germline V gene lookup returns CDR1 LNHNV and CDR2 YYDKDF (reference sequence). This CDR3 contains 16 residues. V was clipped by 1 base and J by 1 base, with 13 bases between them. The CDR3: CATSRGGGFRNTEAFF. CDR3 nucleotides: TGTGCCACCAGCAGAGGCGGGGGGTTCCGGAACACTGAAGCTTTCTTT. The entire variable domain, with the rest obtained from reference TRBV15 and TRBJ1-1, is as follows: DAMVIQNPRYQVTQFGKPVTLSCSQTLNHNVMYWYQQKSSQAPKLLFHYYDKDFNNEADTPDNFQSRRPNTSFCFLDIRSPGLGDTAMYLCATSRGGGFRNTEAFFGQGTRLTVV.

CDR3 coding DNA: TGTGCCAGCAGTCCGGATGGACAGGGGTTCTTTTCTGGCTACACCTTC. Translated: CASSPDGQGFFSGYTF. The V gene is TRBV6-6, the J gene TRBJ1-2; 9 bases fit TRBD1. There are 16 residues in the CDR3. CDR1 MNHNY and CDR2 SVGAGI come from the germline V gene (reference sequence). Trimming at V came to 5 bases and at J to 7 bases, leaving 14 bases not matched to a gene.